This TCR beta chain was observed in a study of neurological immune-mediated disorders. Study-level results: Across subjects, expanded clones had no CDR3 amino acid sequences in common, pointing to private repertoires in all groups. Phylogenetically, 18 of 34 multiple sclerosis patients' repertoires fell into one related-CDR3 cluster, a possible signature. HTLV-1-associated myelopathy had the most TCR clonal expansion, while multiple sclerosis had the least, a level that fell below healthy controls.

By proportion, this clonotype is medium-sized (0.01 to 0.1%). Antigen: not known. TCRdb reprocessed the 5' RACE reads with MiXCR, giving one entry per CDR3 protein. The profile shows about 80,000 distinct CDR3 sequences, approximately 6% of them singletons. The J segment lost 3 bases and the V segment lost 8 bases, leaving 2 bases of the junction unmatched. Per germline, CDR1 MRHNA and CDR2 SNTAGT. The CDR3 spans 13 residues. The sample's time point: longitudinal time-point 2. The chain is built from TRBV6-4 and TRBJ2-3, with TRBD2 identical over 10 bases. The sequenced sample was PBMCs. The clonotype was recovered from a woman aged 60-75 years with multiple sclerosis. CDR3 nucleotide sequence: TGTGCCAGCGGGACTAGCGAAACAGATACGCAGTATTTT. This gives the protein CASGTSETDTQYF.